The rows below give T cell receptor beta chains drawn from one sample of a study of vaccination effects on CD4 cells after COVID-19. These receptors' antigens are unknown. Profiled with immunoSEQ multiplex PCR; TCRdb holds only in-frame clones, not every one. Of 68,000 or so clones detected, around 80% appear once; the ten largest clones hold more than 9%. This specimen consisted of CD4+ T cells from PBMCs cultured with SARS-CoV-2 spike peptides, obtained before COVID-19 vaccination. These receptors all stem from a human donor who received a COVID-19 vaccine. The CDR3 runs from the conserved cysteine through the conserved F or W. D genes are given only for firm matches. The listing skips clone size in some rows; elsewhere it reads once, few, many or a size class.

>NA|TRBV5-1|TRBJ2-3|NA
TGCGCCAGCAGCCCCCTTGGTCAGGGAGGAAAAACAGATACGCAGTATTTT
CASSPLGQGGKTDTQYF
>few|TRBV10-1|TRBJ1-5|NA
TGCGCCAGCCGAGAAAGGGTGGGCAATCAGCCCCAGCATTTT
CASRERVGNQPQHF
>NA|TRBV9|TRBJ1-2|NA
TGTGCCAGCAGCCCCCGAGGACAGTACTATGGCTACACCTTC
CASSPRGQYYGYTF
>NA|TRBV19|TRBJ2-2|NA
TGTGCCAGTAGTATACAGGGAACCGGGGAGCTGTTTTTT
CASSIQGTGELFF
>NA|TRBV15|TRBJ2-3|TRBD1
TGTGCCACCAGCGGATGGGGACAGGGGGCATCGGATACGCAGTATTTT
CATSGWGQGASDTQYF
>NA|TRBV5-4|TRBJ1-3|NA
TGTGCCAGCAGCTTACAGGGCACTGGAAACACCATATATTTT
CASSLQGTGNTIYF
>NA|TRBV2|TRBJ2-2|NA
TGTGCCAGCAGTGCCCTCACAGGTCGGGAGCTGTTTTTT
CASSALTGRELFF
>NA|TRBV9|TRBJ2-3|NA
TGTGCCAGCAGCTCGACTTTAGGAGATACGCAGTATTTT
CASSSTLGDTQYF
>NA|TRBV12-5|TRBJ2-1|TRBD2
TGTGCTAGTGGTTCCCCCCGGGGTAGCGGGGGAGCGAGTGAGCAGTTCTTC
CASGSPRGSGGASEQFF
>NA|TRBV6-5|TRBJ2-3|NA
TGTGCCAGCACCACACTAGGTTCTAGCACAGATACGCAGTATTTT
CASTTLGSSTDTQYF
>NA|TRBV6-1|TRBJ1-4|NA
TGTGCCAGCAGTGAAATAGGAGGAGAAAAACTGTTTTTT
CASSEIGGEKLFF
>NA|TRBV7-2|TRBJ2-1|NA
TGTGCCAGCAGCTTAGAGAGGGGAAATGAGCAGTTCTTC
CASSLERGNEQFF
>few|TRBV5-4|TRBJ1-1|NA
TGTGCCAGCAGCTTGAACACTGAAGCTTTCTTT
CASSLNTEAFF
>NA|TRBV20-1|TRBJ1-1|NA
TGCAGTGCTAGCCCGACCGCTTTCTTT
CSASPTAFF
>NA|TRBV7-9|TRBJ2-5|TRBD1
TGTGCCAGCAGCTCAGCCGGGACAGGGGAGACCCAGTACTTC
CASSSAGTGETQYF
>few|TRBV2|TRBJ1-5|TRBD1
TGTGCCAGCAGTGATCAGGGGGGTTATCAGCCCCAGCATTTT
CASSDQGGYQPQHF
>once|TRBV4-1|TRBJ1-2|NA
TGCGCCAGCAGACGCGACGGACACCTCGATAACTATGGCTACACCTTC
CASRRDGHLDNYGYTF
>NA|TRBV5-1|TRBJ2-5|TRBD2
TGCGCCAGCAGCTTGGGCCCTAGCGGGGGCCGTCAAGAGACCCAGTACTTC
CASSLGPSGGRQETQYF
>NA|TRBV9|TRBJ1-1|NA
TGTGCCAGCAGCGTAACTGGGATGAACACTGAAGCTTTCTTT
CASSVTGMNTEAFF
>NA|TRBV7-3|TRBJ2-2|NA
TGTGCCAGCAGCTTAATTGCGACTTCGAACACCGGGGAGCTGTTTTTT
CASSLIATSNTGELFF
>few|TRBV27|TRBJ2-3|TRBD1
TGTGCCAGCAGTTTTGTAACAGGGGTGGATACGCAGTATTTT
CASSFVTGVDTQYF
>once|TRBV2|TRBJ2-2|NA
TGTGCCAGCAGTGATAGGGGGGTCACCGGGGAGCTGTTTTTT
CASSDRGVTGELFF
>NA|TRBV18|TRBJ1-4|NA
TGTGCCAGCTCACCTACACCGGGACGTGAAAAACTGTTTTTT
CASSPTPGREKLFF
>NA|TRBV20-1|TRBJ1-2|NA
TGCAGTGTGGAAGACAGTTATGGCTACACCTTC
CSVEDSYGYTF
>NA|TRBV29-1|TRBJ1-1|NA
TGCAGCGGGGGACTCCCAATGACTGAAGCTTTCTTT
CSGGLPMTEAFF
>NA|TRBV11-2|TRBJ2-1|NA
TGTGCCAGCAGCTTAGATTCGGACATCTCCTACAATGAGCAGTTCTTC
CASSLDSDISYNEQFF
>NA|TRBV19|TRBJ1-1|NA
TGTGCCAGTAGTCCGGGAGGGAGTATGAACACTGAAGCTTTCTTT
CASSPGGSMNTEAFF
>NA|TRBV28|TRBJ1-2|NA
TGTGCCAGCATAAGCGAGGGGCGAGGTGGCTACACCTTC
CASISEGRGGYTF
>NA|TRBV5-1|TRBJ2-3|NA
TGCGCCAGCAGCTCGAACAGGGCGGTAAGTACAGATACGCAGTATTTT
CASSSNRAVSTDTQYF
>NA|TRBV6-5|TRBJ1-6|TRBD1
TGTGCCAGCAGATGGACAGGGGGGCTCAAATCACCCCTCCACTTT
CASRWTGGLKSPLHF
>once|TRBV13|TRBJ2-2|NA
TGTGCCAGCAGCTTCAGAGTTACGAACACCGGGGAGCTGTTTTTT
CASSFRVTNTGELFF